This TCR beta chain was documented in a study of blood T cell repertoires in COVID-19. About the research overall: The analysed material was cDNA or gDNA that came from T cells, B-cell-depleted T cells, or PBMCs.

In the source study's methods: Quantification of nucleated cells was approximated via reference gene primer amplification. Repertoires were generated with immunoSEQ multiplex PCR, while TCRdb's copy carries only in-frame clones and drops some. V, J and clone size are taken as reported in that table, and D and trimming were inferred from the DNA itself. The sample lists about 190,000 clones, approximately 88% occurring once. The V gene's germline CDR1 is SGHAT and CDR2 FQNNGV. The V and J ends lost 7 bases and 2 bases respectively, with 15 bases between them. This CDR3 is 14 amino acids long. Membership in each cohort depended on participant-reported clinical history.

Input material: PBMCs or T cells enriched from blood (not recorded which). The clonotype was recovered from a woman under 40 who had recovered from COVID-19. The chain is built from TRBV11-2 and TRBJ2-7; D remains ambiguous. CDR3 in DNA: TGTGCCAGCAAGCTTAGTGGGCAAACCTACGAGCAGTACTTC. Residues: CASKLSGQTYEQYF.